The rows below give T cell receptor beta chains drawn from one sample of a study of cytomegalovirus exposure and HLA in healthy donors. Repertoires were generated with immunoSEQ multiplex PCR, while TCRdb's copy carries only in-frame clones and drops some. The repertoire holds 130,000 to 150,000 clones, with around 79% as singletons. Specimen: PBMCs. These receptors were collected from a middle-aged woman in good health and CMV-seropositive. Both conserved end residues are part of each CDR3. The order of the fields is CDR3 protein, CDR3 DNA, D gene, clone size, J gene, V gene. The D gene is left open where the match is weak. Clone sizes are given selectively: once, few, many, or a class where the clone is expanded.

cdr3_aa: CASSQMRGTGELFF; cdr3_nt: TGTGCCAGCAGCCAAATGCGAGGCACCGGGGAGCTGTTTTTT; d_call: .; clone_size: .; j_call: TRBJ2-2; v_call: TRBV7-7
cdr3_aa: CASSSGLTGRYGYTF; cdr3_nt: TGTGCCAGCAGTTCAGGATTGACAGGGCGCTATGGCTACACCTTC; d_call: TRBD1; clone_size: once; j_call: TRBJ1-2; v_call: TRBV27
cdr3_aa: CASSSMGQGVNEQYF; cdr3_nt: TGTGCCAGCAGCTCGATGGGACAGGGAGTAAACGAGCAGTACTTC; d_call: TRBD1; clone_size: .; j_call: TRBJ2-7; v_call: TRBV9
cdr3_aa: CASNSGGIYEQYF; cdr3_nt: TGTGCCAGCAATAGCGGGGGTATCTACGAGCAGTACTTC; d_call: TRBD2; clone_size: few; j_call: TRBJ2-7; v_call: TRBV25-1
cdr3_aa: CATSAGGLYEQYF; cdr3_nt: TGTGCCACCTCAGCGGGGGGGCTCTACGAGCAGTACTTC; d_call: TRBD2; clone_size: .; j_call: TRBJ2-7; v_call: TRBV19
cdr3_aa: CASSRPGQGPGKLFF; cdr3_nt: TGTGCCAGCAGTCGGCCGGGACAGGGCCCAGGAAAACTGTTTTTT; d_call: TRBD1; clone_size: .; j_call: TRBJ1-4; v_call: TRBV6-5
cdr3_aa: CASSLGLLNTGELFF; cdr3_nt: TGCGCCAGCAGCTTGGGACTCCTGAACACCGGGGAGCTGTTTTTT; d_call: .; clone_size: .; j_call: TRBJ2-2; v_call: TRBV5-1
cdr3_aa: CASSLEPSEQYF; cdr3_nt: TGTGCCAGCAGCTTGGAGCCTTCCGAGCAGTACTTC; d_call: .; clone_size: .; j_call: TRBJ2-7; v_call: TRBV5-6
cdr3_aa: CAGQGLENTEAFF; cdr3_nt: TGTGCCGGACAGGGTTTAGAGAACACTGAAGCTTTCTTT; d_call: TRBD1; clone_size: few; j_call: TRBJ1-1; v_call: TRBV6-5
cdr3_aa: CASSLGVQGAADTQYF; cdr3_nt: TGTGCCAGCAGCTTAGGGGTCCAGGGGGCGGCAGATACGCAGTATTTT; d_call: TRBD1; clone_size: .; j_call: TRBJ2-3; v_call: TRBV7-9
cdr3_aa: CASSSTGESSYNEQFF; cdr3_nt: TGTGCCAGCAGTTCTACAGGGGAAAGCTCCTACAATGAGCAGTTCTTC; d_call: TRBD1; clone_size: .; j_call: TRBJ2-1; v_call: TRBV28
cdr3_aa: CASSTGVYNSPLHF; cdr3_nt: TGTGCCAGCAGCACAGGGGTCTATAATTCACCCCTCCACTTT; d_call: TRBD1; clone_size: .; j_call: TRBJ1-6; v_call: TRBV6-5
cdr3_aa: CASSATGGSNEKLFF; cdr3_nt: TGTGCCAGCAGTGCTACAGGGGGATCTAATGAAAAACTGTTTTTT; d_call: TRBD1; clone_size: .; j_call: TRBJ1-4; v_call: TRBV9
cdr3_aa: CATIFKGVRREAFF; cdr3_nt: TGTGCCACCATTTTTAAGGGGGTGAGACGTGAAGCTTTCTTT; d_call: .; clone_size: .; j_call: TRBJ1-1; v_call: TRBV6-5
cdr3_aa: CASSRAVGEVSHEQYF; cdr3_nt: TGTGCCAGCAGCCGGGCGGTCGGGGAGGTCTCCCACGAGCAGTACTTC; d_call: .; clone_size: once; j_call: TRBJ2-7; v_call: TRBV7-9
cdr3_aa: CASSLVVLAGGPSYNEQFF; cdr3_nt: TGCGCCAGCAGCTTGGTAGTACTAGCGGGGGGGCCCTCCTACAATGAGCAGTTCTTC; d_call: TRBD2; clone_size: .; j_call: TRBJ2-1; v_call: TRBV5-1
cdr3_aa: CAISESGQGNTEAFF; cdr3_nt: TGTGCCATCAGTGAGTCGGGACAGGGGAACACTGAAGCTTTCTTT; d_call: TRBD1; clone_size: few; j_call: TRBJ1-1; v_call: TRBV10-3
cdr3_aa: CASSRTSGTYEQYF; cdr3_nt: TGTGCCAGCAGTAGGACTAGCGGAACCTACGAGCAGTACTTC; d_call: TRBD2; clone_size: .; j_call: TRBJ2-7; v_call: TRBV6-5
cdr3_aa: CASSRIFGAEAFF; cdr3_nt: TGTGCCAGCAGTCGTATCTTCGGGGCTGAAGCTTTCTTT; d_call: .; clone_size: .; j_call: TRBJ1-1; v_call: TRBV7-9
cdr3_aa: CASSYTGQQGNSPLHF; cdr3_nt: TGTGCCAGCAGTTACACTGGACAGCAAGGGAATTCACCCCTCCACTTT; d_call: .; clone_size: .; j_call: TRBJ1-6; v_call: TRBV6-6
cdr3_aa: CASSSTFRTEGNYGYTF; cdr3_nt: TGTGCCAGCAGCTCAACCTTCAGGACAGAGGGTAACTATGGCTACACCTTC; d_call: .; clone_size: .; j_call: TRBJ1-2; v_call: TRBV5-6
cdr3_aa: CASSERGLLNTEAFF; cdr3_nt: TGTGCCAGCAGTGAGAGGGGACTGTTGAACACTGAAGCTTTCTTT; d_call: .; clone_size: .; j_call: TRBJ1-1; v_call: TRBV2
cdr3_aa: CASSSGGGSYNEQFF; cdr3_nt: TGCGCCAGCAGTAGCGGGGGGGGATCCTACAATGAGCAGTTCTTC; d_call: TRBD2; clone_size: .; j_call: TRBJ2-1; v_call: TRBV5-1
cdr3_aa: CASIEANTGELFF; cdr3_nt: TGTGCCAGCATTGAGGCAAACACCGGGGAGCTGTTTTTT; d_call: .; clone_size: .; j_call: TRBJ2-2; v_call: TRBV2
cdr3_aa: CASSVPTSGGTDTQYF; cdr3_nt: TGTGCCAGCAGCGTCCCCACTAGCGGGGGAACAGATACGCAGTATTTT; d_call: TRBD2; clone_size: .; j_call: TRBJ2-3; v_call: TRBV5-4
cdr3_aa: CASNRDRGYEQYF; cdr3_nt: TGTGCCAGCAATCGGGACAGGGGGTACGAGCAGTACTTC; d_call: TRBD1; clone_size: few; j_call: TRBJ2-7; v_call: TRBV6-1
cdr3_aa: CASSLTTGGFLSGANVLTF; cdr3_nt: TGTGCCAGCTCTCTTACGACAGGGGGTTTTCTAAGTGGGGCCAACGTCCTGACTTTC; d_call: TRBD1; clone_size: .; j_call: TRBJ2-6; v_call: TRBV18
cdr3_aa: CASRTGQGVYGYTF; cdr3_nt: TGTGCCAGCCGAACTGGACAGGGGGTTTATGGCTACACCTTC; d_call: TRBD1; clone_size: .; j_call: TRBJ1-2; v_call: TRBV25-1
cdr3_aa: CASSRTGGYEKLFF; cdr3_nt: TGTGCCAGCAGTCGGACAGGGGGCTATGAAAAACTGTTTTTT; d_call: TRBD1; clone_size: .; j_call: TRBJ1-4; v_call: TRBV6-1
cdr3_aa: CASSRWSSNSPLHF; cdr3_nt: TGCGCCAGCAGCCGGTGGTCCTCTAATTCACCCCTCCACTTT; d_call: .; clone_size: .; j_call: TRBJ1-6; v_call: TRBV5-1
cdr3_aa: CASSAGIQETQYF; cdr3_nt: TGTGCCAGCAGTGCGGGAATCCAAGAGACCCAGTACTTC; d_call: .; clone_size: .; j_call: TRBJ2-5; v_call: TRBV2
cdr3_aa: CASSRPGQGTGELFF; cdr3_nt: TGCGCCAGCAGCCGCCCGGGACAGGGAACCGGGGAGCTGTTTTTT; d_call: TRBD1; clone_size: .; j_call: TRBJ2-2; v_call: TRBV4-1
cdr3_aa: CASSFNRGQETQYF; cdr3_nt: TGTGCCAGCAGTTTTAACAGGGGGCAGGAGACCCAGTACTTC; d_call: TRBD1; clone_size: .; j_call: TRBJ2-5; v_call: TRBV2
cdr3_aa: CVSRGSGSSYNEQFF; cdr3_nt: TGTGTCAGCAGGGGTAGCGGGAGCTCCTACAATGAGCAGTTCTTC; d_call: TRBD2; clone_size: .; j_call: TRBJ2-1; v_call: TRBV7-9
cdr3_aa: CSAGLADEQYF; cdr3_nt: TGCAGCGCCGGACTAGCTGACGAGCAGTACTTC; d_call: TRBD2; clone_size: .; j_call: TRBJ2-7; v_call: TRBV29-1
cdr3_aa: CASSLDRAADTQYF; cdr3_nt: TGTGCCAGCAGCTTAGACAGGGCGGCAGATACGCAGTATTTT; d_call: .; clone_size: .; j_call: TRBJ2-3; v_call: TRBV13
cdr3_aa: CASRLTGTGGYEQYF; cdr3_nt: TGTGCCAGCAGGCTCACCGGGACAGGGGGCTACGAGCAGTACTTC; d_call: TRBD1; clone_size: .; j_call: TRBJ2-7; v_call: TRBV6-5
cdr3_aa: CASSYSSAIPYNEQFF; cdr3_nt: TGTGCCAGCAGTTACTCGAGTGCGATCCCCTACAATGAGCAGTTCTTC; d_call: .; clone_size: .; j_call: TRBJ2-1; v_call: TRBV6-6
cdr3_aa: CAISGGAGAVYGYTF; cdr3_nt: TGTGCCATCAGTGGGGGAGCAGGGGCCGTCTATGGCTACACCTTC; d_call: .; clone_size: .; j_call: TRBJ1-2; v_call: TRBV10-3
cdr3_aa: CASSLGVGGLWETQYF; cdr3_nt: TGTGCCAGCAGCCTGGGGGTAGGGGGCCTCTGGGAGACCCAGTACTTC; d_call: TRBD1; clone_size: few; j_call: TRBJ2-5; v_call: TRBV5-6
cdr3_aa: CASSQAEGGPYEQYF; cdr3_nt: TGCGCCAGCAGCCAAGCGGAGGGGGGGCCCTACGAGCAGTACTTC; d_call: .; clone_size: .; j_call: TRBJ2-7; v_call: TRBV4-1
cdr3_aa: CAISVIKGVGGEQYF; cdr3_nt: TGTGCCATCAGTGTCATTAAGGGAGTGGGAGGCGAGCAGTACTTC; d_call: .; clone_size: few; j_call: TRBJ2-7; v_call: TRBV10-3
cdr3_aa: CASSRLTGGVEETQYF; cdr3_nt: TGTGCCAGCTCCCGCCTGACAGGGGGCGTGGAGGAGACCCAGTACTTC; d_call: TRBD1; clone_size: few; j_call: TRBJ2-5; v_call: TRBV18
cdr3_aa: CASSAQATGTSEQYF; cdr3_nt: TGTGCCAGCAGCGCTCAAGCGACCGGGACTAGCGAGCAGTACTTC; d_call: TRBD2; clone_size: .; j_call: TRBJ2-7; v_call: TRBV9
cdr3_aa: CATSIPGDGRLGPLHF; cdr3_nt: TGTGCCACCAGCATCCCGGGGGACGGTAGATTAGGACCCCTCCACTTT; d_call: .; clone_size: .; j_call: TRBJ1-6; v_call: TRBV15
cdr3_aa: CASSSGVSADTGELFF; cdr3_nt: TGTGCCAGCAGCTCTGGTGTTAGCGCAGACACCGGGGAGCTGTTTTTT; d_call: .; clone_size: .; j_call: TRBJ2-2; v_call: TRBV5-4
cdr3_aa: CASSNTVQHAFF; cdr3_nt: TGTGCCAGTAGTAATACAGTGCAGCATGCTTTCTTT; d_call: .; clone_size: .; j_call: TRBJ1-1; v_call: TRBV19
cdr3_aa: CASSLQTNYNEKLFF; cdr3_nt: TGTGCCAGCAGCTTACAAACAAATTATAATGAAAAACTGTTTTTT; d_call: .; clone_size: .; j_call: TRBJ1-4; v_call: TRBV7-2
cdr3_aa: CASSQGWQETQYF; cdr3_nt: TGCGCCAGCAGCCAGGGGTGGCAAGAGACCCAGTACTTC; d_call: .; clone_size: few; j_call: TRBJ2-5; v_call: TRBV10-2
cdr3_aa: CASSLSGASSYEQYF; cdr3_nt: TGCGCCAGCAGCCTCAGCGGGGCAAGCTCCTACGAGCAGTACTTC; d_call: TRBD2; clone_size: .; j_call: TRBJ2-7; v_call: TRBV4-1